Below are 18 T cell receptor beta chains sequenced from a single sample in a study of tumor-infiltrating lymphocytes in primary liver carcinoma. The source of the blood RNA was unsorted whole blood, and germline DNA was extracted as well. A primer matching the constant region was used to make TCR beta cDNA from approximately 520 ng of total RNA. Slightly modified ARM-PCR with three nested multiplex PCR rounds yielded TCR beta libraries. Investigators reported that the first two PCR rounds, at roughly 10 cycles each, used TRBV1-TRBV30 forward primers with a C-beta reverse primer. TCRdb analysed the multiplex PCR reads with MiXCR anew, one entry per CDR3 protein. The sample has fewer than 350,000 distinct CDR3 sequences, less than 75% seen once. Sequenced: peripheral blood. The receptors here all came from a man aged 35 to 55 with primary liver carcinoma and hepatitis B virus infection.

Concerning this clonotype itself: It is likely a read error, because the conserved phenylalanine at the end of the CDR3 is missing. The V gene is TRBV6-1, the J gene TRBJ2-5; 7 nucleotides agree with TRBD1. Germline V gene lookup returns CDR1 MNHNS and CDR2 SASEGT. V lost 10 bases to trimming and J lost 0 bases; unmatched junction nucleotides: 11. The CDR3 contains 15 residues. CDR3 amino acids: CATTGLLPNQETQYL. Written as DNA, the CDR3 is TGTGCCACGACAGGGCTCCTGCCTAACCAAGAGACCCAGTACTTA.

This chain uses TRBV5-3 with TRBJ2-3; D not certain. TRBV5-3 is labeled an ORF, and its function is uncertain. Trimming pared 10 bases from V and 3 bases from J, leaving 21 bases between. The CDR3 runs 15 residues. The CDR3: CAGYWAQTETDTQYF. The CDR3 nucleotides are TGTGCCGGATATTGGGCCCAAACAGAAACAGATACGCAGTATTTT.

On this clonotype: A clone one base away is much larger, so this may be a read error. This rearrangement joins TRBV6-6 to TRBJ2-1; D is ambiguous. V was cut by 1 base and J by 8 bases, with 12 bases left in between. The CDR3 has 14 residues. Germline CDR1 is MNHNY and CDR2 is SVGAGI (reference sequence). For the CDR3, the DNA is TGTGCCAGCAGTTACTTTCTGGGTTGGGATGAGCAGTTCTTC. Amino acids: CASSYFLGWDEQFF.

The rearrangement joins TRBV5-1 to TRBJ2-1; TRBD2 aligns across 11 bases. The germline CDR1 and CDR2 sequences are SGHRS and YFSETQ. V shed 6 bases and J 7 bases; nucleotides not matched to a gene: 9. This CDR3 region has 15 residues. CDR3 sequence reads: CASTLGASGRNEQFF. The DNA for the CDR3 is TGCGCCAGCACCCTGGGGGCTAGCGGGAGGAATGAGCAGTTCTTC.

The chain links TRBV28 to TRBJ2-5, with 11 bases lining up with TRBD1. CDR1 MDHEN and CDR2 SYDVKM come from the germline V gene. After removal of 4 bases from V and 5 bases from J, the junction contained 6 bases not matched to a gene. This CDR3 has 15 amino acids. The CDR3 reads CASSSGQGVGETQYF. The CDR3 bases are TGTGCCAGCAGTTCGGGACAGGGGGTCGGGGAGACCCAGTACTTC.

The rearrangement links TRBV10-1 to TRBJ1-1, with D possibly being TRBD1 (5 bases). V lost 9 bases and J 4 bases, leaving 15 bases between the germline ends. The CDR3 has 13 residues. Looked up from germline, CDR1 is WNHNN and CDR2 is SYGVQD (reference sequence). CDR3 in DNA: TGCGCCAGTATGGACAATTTCAGCACTGAAGCTTTCTTT. Amino acids: CASMDNFSTEAFF.

This clonotype was seen a few times. This chain joins TRBV10-3 and TRBJ2-2; D not certain. Trimming removed 6 bases at V and 1 base at J, with 6 bases between. This CDR3 comprises 13 residues. Germline assignment: CDR1 ENHRY and CDR2 SYGVKD. CDR3 DNA: TGTGCCATCAGGGACGGGAACACCGGGGAGCTGTTTTTT. This translates into CAIRDGNTGELFF.

Comments on this clonotype: One junction end does not reproduce the germline sequence, and a read error may be involved. V and J are TRBV6-1 and TRBJ2-4, with a weak D call TRBD2 (6 bases). CDR3 length: 12 amino acids. CDR1 is MNHNS and CDR2 is SASEGT in the germline V gene. Here the CDR3 reads CAISEAGDIQYF. CDR3 sequence (DNA): TGTGCCATCAGTGAAGCGGGTGACATTCAGTACTTC.

This clonotype was detected a few times. This CDR3 is missing its conserved last phenylalanine or tryptophan, likely due to a read error. This chain links TRBV7-8 with TRBJ2-1; 9 bases are a match to TRBD2. CDR3 length: 17 residues. CDR1 is SGHVS, CDR2 FQNEAQ, per germline. Here the CDR3 reads CASSLGGRAYKYNEQFL. The CDR3 bases are TGTGCCAGCAGTTTAGGCGGGAGGGCCTATAAGTACAATGAGCAGTTCCTC.

On this clonotype: This may arise from a read error, as a much more abundant clone is one base away. The chain joins TRBV29-1 to TRBJ2-7; 8 bases align to TRBD1. The CDR3 has 12 amino acids. The V gene's germline CDR1 is SQVTM and CDR2 ANQGSEA. The CDR3 nucleotides read TGCAGCGTTGTTGCAGGGGGCGGCGAGCTGTACTTC. It is translated as CSVVAGGGELYF.

For this clonotype: A much larger clone is a single base away; this may be a read error. In this CDR3 the conserved last residue, phenylalanine or tryptophan, is missing, so a read error is likely. The rearrangement links TRBV12-3 or TRBV12-4 to TRBJ2-5; D may match TRBD1 or TRBD2 (5 bases each). The CDR3 is made up of 12 amino acids. V was clipped by 6 bases and J by 7 bases, with 12 bases between them. CDR3 sequence: CASSRDSGTQYL. The CDR3 coding sequence is TGTGCCAGCAGCCGTGACAGCGGGACCCAGTACTTA.

This clonotype was detected once. A single base separates this from a much larger clone, so it may be a read error. The genes are TRBV6-2 or TRBV6-3 and TRBJ1-1; D is undetermined. CDR1 is MNHEY and CDR2 is SVGEGT in the germline V gene. The CDR3 covers 14 residues. Here the CDR3 DNA reads TGTCCCAGCAGTCCTCGTGGGGAGGAGACTGAAGCTTTCTTT. Translation gives CPSSPRGEETEAFF.

This chain joins TRBV11-3 and TRBJ2-2, with D hard to call. The CDR3 has 15 amino acids. In germline, CDR1 is SGHNT, CDR2 YENEEA. V was clipped by 2 bases and J by 5 bases, with 12 bases between them. CDR3 region: CASSLHRQITGELFF. In DNA form, the CDR3 reads TGTGCCAGCAGCTTACATCGTCAGATAACCGGGGAGCTGTTTTTT.

Concerning this clonotype: This clone may be a read error of a much larger clone one base away. This CDR3 is CASSQVVVGSSTGELFF. The CDR3 DNA reads as TGCGCCAGCAGCCAAGTAGTTGTCGGGAGTAGCACCGGGGAGCTGTTTTTT. The chain uses TRBV4-1 and TRBJ2-2; D may be TRBD2 (6 bases). This CDR3 contains 17 residues. The V end lost 1 base, the J end lost 4 bases, and 16 bases lay between the germline ends. The germline V gene encodes CDR1 MGHRA and CDR2 YSYEKL.

With respect to this clonotype: A much larger clone differs by one base, so this may be a read error. This CDR3 is missing its conserved last phenylalanine or tryptophan, likely due to a read error. The chain is built from TRBV25-1 and TRBJ2-7; tentatively, D is TRBD1 or TRBD2 (5 bases each). Germline lookup yields CDR1 MGHDK and CDR2 SYGVNS. The CDR3 has 14 residues. With 3 bases removed from V and 1 base from J, the gap between germline ends came to 10 bases. The CDR3 is CASSEGEKSYEQYS. DNA of the CDR3: TGTGCCAGCAGTGAGGGGGAGAAGTCCTACGAGCAGTACTCC.

This clonotype was detected only once. A clone one base away is much larger, so this may be a read error. The rearrangement links TRBV29-1 to TRBJ1-4; D gene ambiguous. Germline V gives CDR1 SQVTM, CDR2 ANQGSEA. The CDR3 spans 11 residues. The CDR3 loop is CSVEDYENLFF. The CDR3 DNA follows: TGCAGCGTTGAGGATTATGAAAACCTGTTTTTT. Supplemented by reference TRBV29-1 and TRBJ1-4, the full variable domain reads SAVISQKPSRDICQRGTSLTIQCQVDSQVTMMFWYRQQPGQSLTLIATANQGSEATYESGFVIDKFPISRPNLTFSTLTVSNMSPEDSSIYLCSVEDYENLFFGSGTQLSVL.

Turning to this clonotype: This may stem from a read error, because a much larger clone lies one nucleotide away. The chain joins TRBV5-1 to TRBJ1-3; a possible D gene is TRBD1 (6 bases). Trimming removed 4 bases at V and 0 bases at J, with 17 bases between. From germline, CDR1 is SGHRS and CDR2 YFSETQ. There are 17 residues in the CDR3. CDR3 protein: CASSPGGDTASGNTIYF. The CDR3 nucleotides read TGCGCCAGCAGCCCGGGGGGGGACACCGCCTCTGGAAACACCATATATTTT. Combining the CDR3 with reference TRBV5-1 and TRBJ1-3 gives the whole variable domain KAGVTQTPRYLIKTRGQQVTLSCSPISGHRSVSWYQQTPGQGLQFLFEYFSETQRNKGNFPGRFSGRQFSNSRSEMNVSTLELGDSALYLCASSPGGDTASGNTIYFGEGSWLTVV.

This rearrangement joins TRBV14 to TRBJ2-1; a weak D match, TRBD2 (5 bases). The V end lost 1 base, the J end lost 0 bases, and 13 bases lay between the germline ends. The CDR3 contains 17 residues. CDR1 SGHDN and CDR2 FVKESK come from the germline V gene. The CDR3, as DNA: TGTGCCAGCAGCCAAGGACTAACGCCGAGCTCCTACAATGAGCAGTTCTTC. Amino acid sequence: CASSQGLTPSSYNEQFF. Combining the CDR3 with reference TRBV14 and TRBJ2-1 gives the whole variable domain EAGVTQFPSHSVIEKGQTVTLRCDPISGHDNLYWYRRVMGKEIKFLLHFVKESKQDESGMPNNRFLAERTGGTYSTLKVQPAELEDSGVYFCASSQGLTPSSYNEQFFGPGTRLTVL.